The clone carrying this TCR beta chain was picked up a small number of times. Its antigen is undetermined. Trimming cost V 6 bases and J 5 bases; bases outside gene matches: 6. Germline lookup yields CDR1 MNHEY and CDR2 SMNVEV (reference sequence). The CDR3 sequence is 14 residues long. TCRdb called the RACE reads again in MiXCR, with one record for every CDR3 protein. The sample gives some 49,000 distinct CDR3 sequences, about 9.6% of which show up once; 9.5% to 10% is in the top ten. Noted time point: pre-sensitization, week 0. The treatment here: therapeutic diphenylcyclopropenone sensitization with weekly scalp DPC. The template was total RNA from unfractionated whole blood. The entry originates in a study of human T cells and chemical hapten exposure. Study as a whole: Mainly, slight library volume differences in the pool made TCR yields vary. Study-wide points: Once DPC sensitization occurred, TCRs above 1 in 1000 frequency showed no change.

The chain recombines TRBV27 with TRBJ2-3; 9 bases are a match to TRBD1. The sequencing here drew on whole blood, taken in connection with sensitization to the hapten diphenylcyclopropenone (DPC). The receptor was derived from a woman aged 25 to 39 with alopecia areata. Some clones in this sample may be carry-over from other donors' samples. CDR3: CASSQTGGLDTQYF. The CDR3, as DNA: TGTGCCAGCAGCCAAACAGGGGGCTTAGATACGCAGTATTTT.